The following is a T cell receptor beta chain sequence with its context. These data are taken from a study of CD8 T cells in Susac syndrome. When the RNA was reverse transcribed, random hexamers were used with an input of about 0.5 to 1 ug. It was immunoSEQ multiplex PCR that amplified TCR beta CDR3 across 54 Vbeta and 13 Jbeta. TCRdb processed the immunoSEQ multiplex PCR reads anew with MiXCR; each CDR3 protein has one entry. The sample gives about 69,000 distinct CDR3 sequences, 95% of which show up once; roughly 0.22% is in the top ten. Germline V CDR1 and CDR2: MNHEY, SVGEGT. Trimming took off 5 bases at V and 2 bases at J, with 19 bases between the two ends. The CDR3 runs 18 residues.

The sequence came from a human donor in good health. Sequencing was performed on CD8+ T cells from PBMCs. The chain recombines TRBV6-2 or TRBV6-3 with TRBJ2-6, with D maybe TRBD1 (8 bases). The CDR3 coding sequence is TGTGCCAGCAGTCGAACAGGGGGAGGGCTTGCTGGGGCCAACGTCCTGACTTTC. Its translation is CASSRTGGGLAGANVLTF.